These T cell receptor beta chains were read from a single sample in a study of Graves' ophthalmopathy and Graves' hyperthyroidism. TCRdb re-called the multiplex PCR reads with MiXCR, one entry per CDR3 protein. The sample has 350,000 or so distinct CDR3 sequences; 15% to 20% are singletons. The sample was peripheral blood. These receptors all stem from an adult man with Graves' ophthalmopathy. CDR3s include the opening cysteine and the closing phenylalanine or tryptophan. D genes are given only for firm matches. Some rows mark clone size as missing; the rest say once, few, many or name a class of expanded clone.

j_call d_call v_call clone_size cdr3_aa cdr3_nt
TRBJ1-2 TRBD1 TRBV12-3/TRBV12-4 many CASSLSGQGAISYTF TGTGCCAGCAGTTTATCAGGACAGGGGGCTATTAGCTACACCTTC
TRBJ2-6 . TRBV27 few CASSFWGTGANVLTF TGTGCCAGCAGTTTTTGGGGGACTGGGGCCAACGTCCTGACTTTC
TRBJ1-2 TRBD1 TRBV28 . CASSLYRGQNYGYTF TGTGCCAGCAGTCTCTACAGGGGGCAGAACTATGGCTACACCTTC
TRBJ2-7 . TRBV12-3/TRBV12-4 many CASSFGRWEQYF TGTGCCAGCAGTTTCGGCAGGTGGGAGCAGTACTTC
TRBJ2-7 TRBD1 TRBV7-2 many CASSPVGQAGYEQYF TGTGCCAGCAGCCCAGTGGGACAGGCGGGATACGAGCAGTACTTC
TRBJ1-2 . TRBV7-9 . CASSLTDGNYGYTF TGTGCCAGCAGCTTGACAGACGGAAACTATGGCTACACCTTC
TRBJ1-5 . TRBV6-4 many CASSESHTTGQPQHF TGTGCCAGCAGTGAGTCACATACTACCGGGCAGCCCCAGCATTTT
TRBJ2-4 . TRBV28 many CASSLPRGNIQYF TGTGCCAGCAGTTTACCTAGGGGAAACATTCAGTACTTC
TRBJ2-7 TRBD1 TRBV6-1 many CASSEAAQGEQYF TGTGCCAGCAGTGAAGCGGCACAGGGGGAGCAGTACTTC
TRBJ2-5 . TRBV9 many CASSDLRVKETQYF TGTGCCAGCAGCGACCTAAGGGTTAAAGAGACCCAGTACTTC
TRBJ1-3 . TRBV28 many CASSPVWGSGSGNTIYF TGTGCCAGCAGCCCGGTTTGGGGCTCTGGATCTGGAAACACCATATATTTT
TRBJ1-1 TRBD1 TRBV7-9 many CASSPLDRVIPEAFF TGTGCCAGCAGCCCGCTGGACAGGGTAATCCCTGAAGCTTTCTTT
TRBJ1-6 TRBD1 TRBV12-3/TRBV12-4 many CASRLRTGLSPLHF TGTGCCAGCAGACTCAGGACAGGGCTCTCACCCCTCCACTTT
TRBJ2-2 . TRBV6-5 . CASSYMQGSDTGELFF TGTGCCAGCAGTTACATGCAGGGGTCGGACACCGGGGAGCTGTTTTTT
TRBJ2-5 . TRBV24-1 many CATSDSGPGETQYF TGTGCCACCAGTGACTCCGGACCGGGCGAGACCCAGTACTTC
TRBJ1-2 . TRBV12-5 many CARSAHKAAYGYTF TGTGCTAGGTCCGCGCACAAGGCAGCATATGGCTACACCTTC
TRBJ1-1 TRBD1 TRBV28 many CASSIHRGLVPFF TGTGCCAGCAGTATACACAGGGGGCTAGTACCTTTCTTT
TRBJ2-5 . TRBV12-3/TRBV12-4 many CASSLGLDGETQYF TGTGCCAGCAGTTTAGGACTAGATGGGGAGACCCAGTACTTC
TRBJ1-3 . TRBV4-1 few CASSEWGYTIYF TGCGCCAGCAGCGAATGGGGATACACCATATATTTT
TRBJ2-5 . TRBV6-2/TRBV6-3 . CASSPTGTWETQYF TGTGCCAGCAGTCCGACAGGAACCTGGGAGACCCAGTACTTC
TRBJ1-2 . TRBV2 many CASSDFTGTRDYTF TGTGCCAGCAGCGACTTTACAGGGACCCGGGACTACACCTTC
TRBJ2-7 . TRBV20-1 many CSARGRLLYEQYF TGCAGTGCTAGAGGGAGGCTGCTCTACGAGCAGTACTTC
TRBJ2-5 TRBD2 TRBV30 many CAWSSWGGTYQETQYF TGTGCCTGGAGCTCCTGGGGGGGAACGTACCAAGAGACCCAGTACTTC
TRBJ2-7 TRBD2 TRBV20-1 many CSASRTSGSVYEQYF TGCAGTGCTAGTAGGACTAGCGGATCAGTCTACGAGCAGTACTTC
TRBJ1-1 . TRBV30 many CAWSIGGTEAFF TGTGCCTGGAGTATCGGGGGCACTGAAGCTTTCTTT
TRBJ1-2 . TRBV4-2 many CASSPDGLRAPNYGYTF TGTGCCAGCAGCCCTGACGGACTTAGGGCCCCTAACTATGGCTACACCTTC
TRBJ1-1 . TRBV4-1 . CASSLKGSTEAFF TGCGCCAGCAGTTTAAAAGGGAGCACTGAAGCTTTCTTT
TRBJ1-2 . TRBV28 . CASRTQTGGYGYTF TGTGCCAGCAGGACTCAGACAGGCGGATACGGCTACACCTTC
TRBJ2-5 TRBD2 TRBV5-4 many CASSFRTSGGPFSQETQYF TGTGCCAGCAGCTTCAGGACTAGCGGGGGGCCGTTCAGCCAAGAGACCCAGTACTTC
TRBJ2-5 . TRBV2 many CASRKDRNQETQYF TGTGCCAGCAGAAAAGACCGTAACCAAGAGACCCAGTACTTC
TRBJ2-5 . TRBV7-9 many CASSPGIPGPVKTQYF TGTGCCAGCAGCCCCGGTATTCCCGGGCCTGTAAAGACCCAGTACTTC
TRBJ2-7 . TRBV6-1 many CASGSGFEEQYF TGTGCCAGCGGCTCAGGGTTCGAGGAGCAGTACTTC
TRBJ2-5 . TRBV12-3/TRBV12-4 . CASSADLGDQYF TGTGCCAGCAGTGCTGACTTAGGGGACCAGTACTTC
TRBJ2-6 . TRBV6-2/TRBV6-3 many CASSPDYSGANVLTF TGTGCCAGCAGTCCCGACTACTCTGGGGCCAACGTCCTGACTTTC
TRBJ2-5 TRBD2 TRBV6-2/TRBV6-3 many CASSRLIAGGGETQYF TGTGCCAGCAGTAGACTCATAGCGGGGGGCGGAGAGACCCAGTACTTC
TRBJ2-3 . TRBV18 few CASSPGGRAPDTQYF TGTGCCAGCTCACCAGGGGGCAGGGCCCCAGATACGCAGTATTTT
TRBJ1-1 TRBD1 TRBV7-2 many CASSPDRVRVTEAFF TGTGCCAGCAGCCCAGACAGGGTTCGGGTCACTGAAGCTTTCTTT
TRBJ2-4 . TRBV7-2 many CASSPLGGTAKNIQYF TGTGCCAGCAGCCCTCTGGGCGGTACGGCCAAAAACATTCAGTACTTC
TRBJ2-7 . TRBV2 . CASRMGVQGAAGGPYEQYF TGTGCCAGCAGGATGGGAGTACAGGGGGCAGCGGGAGGGCCGTACGAGCAGTACTTC
TRBJ2-7 . TRBV3-1 many CASSQDSRWQYF TGTGCCAGCAGCCAAGATTCCCGGTGGCAGTACTTC
TRBJ2-7 . TRBV6-2/TRBV6-3 many CASSVQRPYEQYF TGTGCCAGCAGTGTACAGCGGCCCTACGAGCAGTACTTC
TRBJ2-7 TRBD2 TRBV6-1 . CASSQLAGGDSYEQYF TGTGCCAGCAGTCAACTAGCGGGAGGGGACTCCTACGAGCAGTACTTC
TRBJ2-7 . TRBV12-3/TRBV12-4 many CASSFYGSMNEQYF TGTGCCAGCAGTTTTTACGGAAGTATGAACGAGCAGTACTTC
TRBJ2-5 . TRBV6-5 many CASSYTATGARETQYF TGTGCCAGCAGTTACACCGCGACCGGAGCTCGAGAGACCCAGTACTTC
TRBJ1-5 TRBD1 TRBV18 many CASSRQGADQPQHF TGTGCCAGCTCTCGACAGGGGGCTGATCAGCCCCAGCATTTT
TRBJ2-4 . TRBV2 many CASSTLGIQYF TGTGCCAGCAGCACACTCGGCATTCAGTACTTC
TRBJ1-5 . TRBV20-1 many CSASSGSRSNQPQHF TGCAGTGCTAGTTCCGGGTCTAGGAGCAATCAGCCCCAGCATTTT
TRBJ1-1 . TRBV6-1 many CASKLGGSNTEAFF TGTGCCAGCAAATTGGGGGGCTCGAACACTGAAGCTTTCTTT
TRBJ1-1 . TRBV19 many CASINDPMDTEAFF TGTGCCAGTATTAACGACCCCATGGACACTGAAGCTTTCTTT
TRBJ2-7 TRBD1 TRBV20-1 once CSATPSGQGTYEQYF TGCAGTGCTACGCCTTCGGGACAGGGAACCTACGAGCAGTACTTC
TRBJ2-5 . TRBV6-1 . CASQLGETQYF TGTGCCAGCCAACTTGGAGAGACCCAGTACTTC
TRBJ2-5 . TRBV7-6 many CASSLRIIGVRQETQYF TGTGCCAGCAGCTTACGGATCATCGGGGTGCGGCAAGAGACCCAGTACTTC
TRBJ2-7 . TRBV6-1 few CASSGSAGGEQYF TGTGCCAGCAGTGGGAGCGCCGGGGGCGAGCAGTACTTC
TRBJ2-7 . TRBV6-2/TRBV6-3 . CASSYSGTTGEQYF TGTGCCAGCAGTTACTCCGGGACGACGGGTGAGCAGTACTTC
TRBJ1-3 . TRBV6-5 few CASSYSGGLGNTIYF TGTGCCAGCAGTTACTCGGGGGGGCTTGGAAACACCATATATTTT
TRBJ1-5 . TRBV15 many CATSRDQGGKPQHF TGTGCCACCAGCAGAGATCAAGGGGGGAAGCCCCAGCATTTT
TRBJ1-5 TRBD1 TRBV28 many CASTHRNRGNQPQHF TGTGCCAGCACTCACAGAAACAGGGGGAACCAGCCCCAGCATTTT
TRBJ2-5 TRBD2 TRBV6-2/TRBV6-3 many CASSGGLAGVETQYF TGTGCCAGCAGTGGGGGACTAGCGGGAGTAGAGACCCAGTACTTC